Listed below are T cell receptor beta chains from one sample, sequenced in a study of CD8 T cells in Susac syndrome. A single record per CDR3 protein comes from TCRdb applying MiXCR to the immunoSEQ multiplex PCR reads. The sample lists roughly 180,000 distinct CDR3 sequences; just under 95% were seen once. The sequencing sample was made of CD4+ T cells from PBMCs. The receptors were gathered from a human donor with Susac syndrome. CDR3s include the opening cysteine and the closing phenylalanine or tryptophan. Fields, in order: J gene, D gene, clone size, V gene, CDR3 protein, CDR3 DNA. The D gene is left open where the match is weak. Not all rows give a size; the values are once, few, many and, for expanded clones, a class.

j_gene: TRBJ2-2; d_gene: -; abundance: -; v_gene: TRBV5-1; CDR3aa: CASSLRSLLPNTGELFF; CDR3nt: TGCGCCAGCAGCTTGCGGTCACTATTACCGAACACCGGGGAGCTGTTTTTT
j_gene: TRBJ2-1; d_gene: TRBD1; abundance: -; v_gene: TRBV11-2; CDR3aa: CASSEGQFGYNEQFF; CDR3nt: TGTGCCAGCAGCGAGGGACAGTTTGGGTACAATGAGCAGTTCTTC
j_gene: TRBJ1-2; d_gene: -; abundance: -; v_gene: TRBV7-2; CDR3aa: CASSLDTGNYGYTF; CDR3nt: TGTGCCAGCAGCTTAGATACAGGGAACTATGGCTACACCTTC
j_gene: TRBJ1-4; d_gene: -; abundance: once; v_gene: TRBV20-1; CDR3aa: CSARLPEKLFF; CDR3nt: TGCAGTGCTAGACTTCCTGAAAAACTGTTTTTT
j_gene: TRBJ2-7; d_gene: TRBD1; abundance: -; v_gene: TRBV12-3/TRBV12-4; CDR3aa: CASSSGQGRFPYF; CDR3nt: TGTGCCAGCAGTTCGGGACAGGGGAGGTTTCCGTACTTC
j_gene: TRBJ1-6; d_gene: TRBD1; abundance: -; v_gene: TRBV18; CDR3aa: CASSAGQSFPLHF; CDR3nt: TGTGCCAGCTCAGCGGGACAGTCATTCCCCCTCCACTTT
j_gene: TRBJ1-2; d_gene: -; abundance: -; v_gene: TRBV30; CDR3aa: CAWSRGSGGYTF; CDR3nt: TGTGCCTGGAGCCGGGGGTCGGGTGGCTACACCTTC
j_gene: TRBJ2-5; d_gene: TRBD2; abundance: -; v_gene: TRBV24-1; CDR3aa: CASSSTSGDQETQYF; CDR3nt: TGTGCCAGTTCATCGACTAGCGGAGACCAAGAGACCCAGTACTTC
j_gene: TRBJ2-3; d_gene: -; abundance: -; v_gene: TRBV9; CDR3aa: CASSVAAGVTDTQYF; CDR3nt: TGTGCCAGCAGCGTAGCTGCAGGGGTGACAGATACGCAGTATTTT
j_gene: TRBJ1-6; d_gene: -; abundance: -; v_gene: TRBV20-1; CDR3aa: CSARRQSSYNSPLHF; CDR3nt: TGCAGTGCTAGGCGACAGAGCTCCTATAATTCACCCCTCCACTTT
j_gene: TRBJ2-1; d_gene: TRBD2; abundance: once; v_gene: TRBV20-1; CDR3aa: CSARAGRGAGEQFF; CDR3nt: TGCAGTGCTAGAGCCGGGCGGGGGGCCGGTGAGCAGTTCTTC
j_gene: TRBJ2-1; d_gene: TRBD2; abundance: -; v_gene: TRBV30; CDR3aa: CAWSPLVGGNEQFF; CDR3nt: TGTGCCTGGAGTCCGTTGGTGGGAGGGAATGAGCAGTTCTTC
j_gene: TRBJ1-1; d_gene: -; abundance: -; v_gene: TRBV7-9; CDR3aa: CASSLTVGGPTEAFF; CDR3nt: TGTGCCAGCAGCCTGACCGTTGGAGGGCCCACTGAAGCTTTCTTT
j_gene: TRBJ1-1; d_gene: -; abundance: -; v_gene: TRBV20-1; CDR3aa: CSALDGGRSTEAFF; CDR3nt: TGCAGTGCTTTAGACGGGGGGAGGAGCACTGAAGCTTTCTTT
j_gene: TRBJ2-1; d_gene: TRBD1; abundance: -; v_gene: TRBV28; CDR3aa: CASSSGGIEQFF; CDR3nt: TGTGCCAGCAGTTCAGGGGGTATTGAGCAGTTCTTC
j_gene: TRBJ2-5; d_gene: -; abundance: -; v_gene: TRBV29-1; CDR3aa: CSVDSAGIQETQYF; CDR3nt: TGCAGCGTTGACTCAGCGGGTATACAAGAGACCCAGTACTTC